The rows below give T cell receptor beta chains drawn from one sample of a study of graft-versus-host responses after intestinal transplantation. The assay was immunoSEQ multiplex PCR, and TCRdb's table has in-frame clones only and misses some. The sample consists of over 85,000 clones, less than 95% of them appearing once. Their antigens are not known. The material sequenced was unstimulated CD4+ T cells sorted from spleen or lymph node cells, taken before transplant. The origin of the receptors is a human donor who was the organ donor for an intestinal transplant. CDR3s include the opening cysteine and the closing phenylalanine or tryptophan. The D gene is left open where the match is weak. Clone size, where shown, is once, few, many, or a class for clones that have expanded.

CDR3 protein: CASSPDRGPYEQYF; CDR3 DNA: TGCGCCAGCAGCCCGGACAGGGGTCCCTACGAGCAGTACTTC; V gene: TRBV5-1; J gene: TRBJ2-7; clone size: NA; D gene: TRBD1
CDR3 protein: CASSLAEGTWVYEQYF; CDR3 DNA: TGCGCCAGCAGCTTGGCCGAGGGGACTTGGGTCTACGAGCAGTACTTC; V gene: TRBV5-1; J gene: TRBJ2-7; clone size: NA; D gene: NA
CDR3 protein: CSVLLAGPWGEKLFF; CDR3 DNA: TGCAGCGTTCTGTTGGCAGGCCCATGGGGGGAAAAACTGTTTTTT; V gene: TRBV29-1; J gene: TRBJ1-4; clone size: NA; D gene: NA
CDR3 protein: CASSLGAGNYGYTF; CDR3 DNA: TGCGCCAGCAGCTTGGGCGCAGGGAACTATGGCTACACCTTC; V gene: TRBV5-1; J gene: TRBJ1-2; clone size: once; D gene: NA
CDR3 protein: CASSRGTARWELFF; CDR3 DNA: TGTGCCAGTAGCCGAGGGACGGCGCGCTGGGAGCTGTTTTTT; V gene: TRBV19; J gene: TRBJ2-2; clone size: once; D gene: NA
CDR3 protein: CASRPRDNYGYTF; CDR3 DNA: TGTGCCAGCCGGCCTCGGGATAACTATGGCTACACCTTC; V gene: TRBV6-5; J gene: TRBJ1-2; clone size: NA; D gene: NA
CDR3 protein: CASSDEGTPVGKAQHF; CDR3 DNA: TGTGCCAGTAGCGACGAGGGGACACCGGTAGGGAAGGCCCAGCATTTT; V gene: TRBV19; J gene: TRBJ1-5; clone size: NA; D gene: NA
CDR3 protein: CAWSVFLGTGSSYEQYF; CDR3 DNA: TGTGCCTGGAGTGTCTTTCTCGGGACAGGGAGCTCCTACGAGCAGTACTTC; V gene: TRBV30; J gene: TRBJ2-7; clone size: NA; D gene: TRBD1
CDR3 protein: CASSSPFGGGQETQYF; CDR3 DNA: TGTGCCAGCAGCTCCCCCTTCGGGGGGGGACAAGAGACCCAGTACTTC; V gene: TRBV11-3; J gene: TRBJ2-5; clone size: NA; D gene: TRBD2
CDR3 protein: CASGRTSALSWEQFF; CDR3 DNA: TGCGCCAGCGGCCGCACTAGCGCCCTGTCATGGGAGCAGTTCTTC; V gene: TRBV5-1; J gene: TRBJ2-1; clone size: NA; D gene: TRBD2
CDR3 protein: CASSYSGTGADTQYF; CDR3 DNA: TGTGCCAGCAGTTACTCCGGGACAGGGGCAGATACGCAGTATTTT; V gene: TRBV6-5; J gene: TRBJ2-3; clone size: NA; D gene: TRBD1
CDR3 protein: CASSIFPTGVSNQPQHF; CDR3 DNA: TGTGCCAGTAGTATATTCCCGACAGGGGTTAGCAATCAGCCCCAGCATTTT; V gene: TRBV19; J gene: TRBJ1-5; clone size: NA; D gene: TRBD1
CDR3 protein: CASSPTQGLGTQYF; CDR3 DNA: TGTGCCAGCAGTCCCACACAGGGTCTTGGTACGCAGTATTTT; V gene: TRBV6-5; J gene: TRBJ2-3; clone size: NA; D gene: NA
CDR3 protein: CASSKRQGGNSPLHF; CDR3 DNA: TGTGCCAGCAGTAAGAGACAGGGGGGAAATTCACCCCTCCACTTT; V gene: TRBV27; J gene: TRBJ1-6; clone size: NA; D gene: TRBD1
CDR3 protein: CASSFRTSGGVQETQYF; CDR3 DNA: TGTGCCAGCAGCTTCCGGACTAGCGGGGGGGTCCAGGAGACCCAGTACTTC; V gene: TRBV11-2; J gene: TRBJ2-5; clone size: NA; D gene: TRBD2
CDR3 protein: CASSARTGGFTDTQYF; CDR3 DNA: TGTGCCAGCAGTGCCCGGACAGGGGGGTTCACAGATACGCAGTATTTT; V gene: TRBV27; J gene: TRBJ2-3; clone size: NA; D gene: TRBD1
CDR3 protein: CASSPTGGVPYNSPLHF; CDR3 DNA: TGTGCCAGCAGTCCAACAGGGGGCGTTCCCTATAATTCACCCCTCCACTTT; V gene: TRBV28; J gene: TRBJ1-6; clone size: once; D gene: TRBD1